The rows below give T cell receptor beta chains drawn from one sample of a study of blood T cell repertoires in COVID-19. Some clones are missing from TCRdb's copy, which holds only in-frame ones; the method was immunoSEQ multiplex PCR. Among about 150,000 clones listed, 88% were seen once. Specimen: peripheral blood. These receptors originate from a human donor in a cohort sampled during active COVID-19. Each CDR3 is given with its conserved first and last residue. Fields, in order: clone size, J gene, D gene, V gene, CDR3 DNA, CDR3 protein. The D gene is left open where the match is weak. Rows give clone size only sometimes, using once, few, many, or a class for an expanded clone.

NA TRBJ2-7 NA TRBV28 TGTGCCAGCAGCCTCATTGGCGACGGCGGCTCCTACGAGCAGTACTTC CASSLIGDGGSYEQYF
once TRBJ2-5 NA TRBV7-3 TGTGCCAGCAGCTTAACAGGGGAGGAAGAGACCCAGTACTTC CASSLTGEEETQYF
NA TRBJ2-7 TRBD2 TRBV5-1 TGCGCCAGCAGCCCTGCGGCGGGAGCAAACGAGCAGTACTTC CASSPAAGANEQYF
NA TRBJ2-1 NA TRBV11-2 TGTGCCAGCAGCCGTACATCCAACCATCTTAACAATGAGCAGTTCTTC CASSRTSNHLNNEQFF
few TRBJ2-1 NA TRBV7-3 TGTGCCAGCAGCCCCCAGGAACGGGGGGCCCGAAGGGAGCAGTTCTTC CASSPQERGARREQFF
NA TRBJ2-2 NA TRBV7-3 TGTGCCAGCAGCGTTGCAGGATATAACACCGGGGAGCTGTTTTTT CASSVAGYNTGELFF
NA TRBJ2-1 TRBD1 TRBV6-2/TRBV6-3 TGTGCCAGCAGTTACTCGGTAACAGGGGGCTACAATGAGCAGTTCTTC CASSYSVTGGYNEQFF
many TRBJ2-1 NA TRBV4-1 TGCGCCAGCAGCCTGGCCCGGGATGAGCAGTTCTTC CASSLARDEQFF
NA TRBJ2-3 NA TRBV18 TGTGCCAGCTTAGCGGAGCGCTCTACAGATACGCAGTATTTT CASLAERSTDTQYF
once TRBJ2-3 NA TRBV5-1 TGCGCCAGCAGCTTGAACCCACTTAGTGTCGAGGGCACAGATACGCAGTATTTT CASSLNPLSVEGTDTQYF
NA TRBJ1-6 NA TRBV15 TGTGCCACCAGTTTAGGCCAGGGTAATTCACCCCTCCACTTT CATSLGQGNSPLHF
NA TRBJ2-1 TRBD1 TRBV11-3 TGTGCCAGCAGCCGGACAGGGGGCAGCTACAATGAGCAGTTCTTC CASSRTGGSYNEQFF
NA TRBJ2-2 TRBD2 TRBV6-5 TGTGCCAGCAACACCGGGAGGGGGGTTACCGGGGAGCTGTTTTTT CASNTGRGVTGELFF
NA TRBJ2-7 TRBD1 TRBV2 TGTGCCAGTGACAGGGGGGCCTACGAGCAGTACTTC CASDRGAYEQYF
NA TRBJ1-1 NA TRBV29-1 TGCAGCCCCGCGGGACCGCCGAACACTGAAGCTTTCTTT CSPAGPPNTEAFF
NA TRBJ2-5 TRBD1 TRBV11-2 TGTGCCAGCAGCTTAACGGGACAGACAGAGGAGACCCAGTACTTC CASSLTGQTEETQYF
NA TRBJ1-6 NA TRBV19 TGTGCCAGTACTATGGGCAGCTATAATTCACCCCTCCACTTT CASTMGSYNSPLHF
once TRBJ2-7 NA TRBV5-1 TGCGCCAGCCGCGGTCCGTACGAGCAGTACTTC CASRGPYEQYF
NA TRBJ2-5 NA TRBV19 TGTGCCAGTAGTCACCCCGGAGGACTACAAGAGACCCAGTACTTC CASSHPGGLQETQYF
once TRBJ2-3 TRBD2 TRBV27 TGTGCCAGCAGTCGCGACGCACCGGTAGCGGGAGTGTCAGATACGCAGTATTTT CASSRDAPVAGVSDTQYF
NA TRBJ2-7 TRBD2 TRBV3-1/TRBV3-2 TGTGCCAGCAGCCAAGAAGCGGGGGCCGGGGGCGAGCAGTACTTC CASSQEAGAGGEQYF
NA TRBJ2-3 TRBD2 TRBV11-3 TGTGCCAGCAGCCCAGGACTAGCGGGGGGGCCAGATTCAGATACGCAGTATTTT CASSPGLAGGPDSDTQYF
NA TRBJ2-7 TRBD2 TRBV29-1 TGCAGCGTTGCCGGTAGTGAGCGGGAACCGTACGAGCAGTACTTC CSVAGSEREPYEQYF
NA TRBJ2-1 NA TRBV9 TGTGCCAGCAGCGTCCAACAGCAGTCCCATGAGCAGTTCTTC CASSVQQQSHEQFF
once TRBJ1-1 NA TRBV7-8 TGTGCCAGCAGCGATACAGGGTTCAGAAACACTGAAGCTTTCTTT CASSDTGFRNTEAFF
NA TRBJ1-2 NA TRBV28 TGTGCCAGCAGTCTCCCCCAGGGGAACTATGGCTACACCTTC CASSLPQGNYGYTF
NA TRBJ2-5 TRBD1 TRBV7-9 TGTGCCAGCAGCTTAGCCCGGGACAGGGGCGAGACCCAGTACTTC CASSLARDRGETQYF
NA TRBJ1-2 TRBD1 TRBV30 TGTGCCTGGAGAGGGACAGGGAGGAGTGGCTACACCTTC CAWRGTGRSGYTF
NA TRBJ2-5 TRBD2 TRBV3-1/TRBV3-2 TGTGCCAGCAGCCAGGCCCTAGCGGGGGGGTACCAAGAGACCCAGTACTTC CASSQALAGGYQETQYF
NA TRBJ1-1 NA TRBV19 TGTGCCAGTACCCCCATCGGGAACACTGAAGCTTTCTTT CASTPIGNTEAFF
NA TRBJ2-3 NA TRBV14 TGTGCCAGCAGCCCGTTACAAAGCACAGATACGCAGTATTTT CASSPLQSTDTQYF
NA TRBJ2-4 TRBD2 TRBV7-3 TGTGCCAGCAGCTTAACTAGCGGGGGCGCCTACGACATTCAGTACTTC CASSLTSGGAYDIQYF
NA TRBJ2-3 NA TRBV4-3 TGCGCCAGCAGCCAAGATTGGGGGGGCGCTACAGATACGCAGTATTTT CASSQDWGGATDTQYF
NA TRBJ2-7 TRBD2 TRBV30 TGTGCCTGGACGGGACTAGCGGGAGGGCTATACGAGCAGTACTTC CAWTGLAGGLYEQYF
once TRBJ1-2 TRBD1 TRBV5-5 TGTGCCAGCAGCCTCGGAGGGGGCCCCTCAACCGGGGGTGGCTACACCTTC CASSLGGGPSTGGGYTF
NA TRBJ2-2 NA TRBV5-6 TGTGCCAGCAGCCTCCTTCAGCAGGGACATACCGGGGAGCTGTTTTTT CASSLLQQGHTGELFF